The TCR beta chain under discussion was sequenced for a study of type 1 regulatory T cells. Overall study: This in vitro CD4 product, T-allo10, is enriched for Tr1 cells and alloantigen-specific. Study results and limitations: Tr1 cells had a more restricted TCR repertoire than non-Tr1 cells.

MiXCR was run by TCRdb on the reads, yielding one entry per CDR3 protein. Among tens of thousands of distinct CDR3 sequences listed, around 21% were seen once. This clonotype was seen repeatedly, ten times or more. Its antigen is still unknown. Germline loops: CDR1 SGHRS, CDR2 YFSETQ. The CDR3 totals 16 residues. The ends lost 3 bases at V and 4 bases at J; junction bases unmatched: 4. The TCR was taken from a human donor in good health. The chain uses TRBV5-1 and TRBJ2-2; TRBD2 matches 12 bases. Sequenced: cultured type 1 regulatory T (Tr1) cells, either the whole culture or a sorted fraction (not recorded which). CDR3 sequence reads: CASSSPGLAGTGELFF. The CDR3 DNA reads TGCGCCAGCAGCTCTCCGGGACTAGCGGGCACCGGGGAGCTGTTTTTT.